This TCR beta chain is from a study of human T cells and chemical hapten exposure. Whole-study context: Doses of diphenylcyclopropenone went to the patients' scalps weekly throughout the roughly 22-week study.

Time point in this sample: patch test 2, 6 weeks after DPC sensitization. Treatment indicated: therapeutic diphenylcyclopropenone sensitization with weekly scalp DPC. The template was total RNA from unfractionated whole blood. Each CDR3 protein gets one entry after TCRdb re-called the RACE reads with MiXCR. The repertoire holds about 95,000 distinct CDR3 sequences, with more than 9.5% as singletons. Germline V gives CDR1 MGHDK, CDR2 SYGVNS. Trimming took off 2 bases at V and 5 bases at J, with 9 bases between the two ends. The CDR3 sequence is 13 residues long. Source: whole blood, taken in connection with sensitization to the hapten diphenylcyclopropenone (DPC). The source of this sequence is a woman aged 40 to 49 with alopecia areata. Some clones in this sample may be carry-over from other donors' samples. The gene calls are TRBV25-1 and TRBJ1-2, with no clear D. In DNA form, the CDR3 reads TGTGCCAGCAGTGAAGGTCCCGGGTATGGCTACACCTTC. This codes for CASSEGPGYGYTF.